The 2 T cell receptor beta chains below come from one sample, sequenced in a study of neurological immune-mediated disorders. TCRdb called the 5' RACE reads again in MiXCR, with one record for every CDR3 protein. Of some 65,000 distinct CDR3 sequences in the sample, approximately 4.1% are singletons; the top ten hold around 2.6%. The sequencing input was PBMCs. These receptor sequences come from a man aged 50-59 years with multiple sclerosis.

Ten or more counts support this clonotype. The chain is built from TRBV11-2 and TRBJ2-3, with 14 bases identical to TRBD2. Germline V gene sequence: CDR1 SGHAT, CDR2 FQNNGV. This CDR3 has 17 residues. Unmatched junction bases numbered 3, after V lost 3 bases and J lost 1 base. This chain's CDR3 is CASSLEGLAGGTDTQYF. The DNA for the CDR3 is TGTGCCAGCAGCTTGGAGGGACTAGCGGGGGGCACAGATACGCAGTATTTT.

This clonotype was seen many times. This chain joins TRBV20-1 and TRBJ2-5; D is undetermined. This CDR3 is built from 14 residues. Germline V CDR1 and CDR2: DFQATT, SNEGSKA (reference sequence). Trimming removed 1 base at V and 10 bases at J, with 19 bases between. The CDR3, as DNA: TGCAGTGCTAGAGTATCAGTCACGGATGCGGACCAGTACTTC. Protein sequence: CSARVSVTDADQYF.